This passage covers 9 T cell receptor beta chains from one sample sequenced in a study. TCRdb re-called the RT-PCR reads with MiXCR, one entry per CDR3 protein. The table records hundreds of thousands of distinct CDR3 sequences, approximately 15% of them present only once. The sample consisted of memory CD4+ T cells from blood. The receptor source for this set is a female donor in good health, serving as a healthy control.

V gene TRBV29-1 combines with J gene TRBJ2-1, with 9 bases identical to TRBD1. The V gene's germline CDR1 is SQVTM and CDR2 ANQGSEA. This CDR3 has 14 residues. V lost 6 bases and J lost 5; bases outside the gene matches: 8. The CDR3 DNA is TGCAGCGTGAAGCCGGGACAGGGCCACAATGAGCAGTTCTTC. It codes for CSVKPGQGHNEQFF.

This clonotype came up many times. The rearrangement links TRBV6-5 to TRBJ2-3, with no clear D. CDR3 length equals 13 residues. The V and J ends lost 6 bases and 1 base respectively, with 8 bases between them. Germline V lookup: CDR1 MNHEY, CDR2 SVGAGI. The CDR3 sequence is CASRSSRTDTQYF. CDR3 in DNA: TGTGCCAGCAGAAGCTCACGCACAGATACGCAGTATTTT.

This clonotype has a count of ten or more. The chain employs TRBV12-3 or TRBV12-4 and TRBJ2-1; TRBD2 is a possible D gene (6 bases). V was pared by 5 bases and J by 4 bases, with 18 bases between. The CDR3 covers 16 residues. The CDR3 nucleotides read TGTGCCAGCAGTGGCCGGGCTAGCGTATATTACAATGAGCAGTTCTTC. Protein sequence: CASSGRASVYYNEQFF.

Note on this clonotype: A much more abundant neighbour one base away suggests this may be a read error. The genes are TRBV7-7 and TRBJ2-1, with a tentative D call TRBD1 (5 bases). Germline loops: CDR1 SSHAT, CDR2 FNYEAQ (reference sequence). There are 15 residues in the CDR3. The CDR3 bases are TGTGCTAGCAGCCCAGGGATCGCTCCGGGCAATAAGCAGTTCTTC. It is translated as CASSPGIAPGNKQFF.

The CDR3 DNA reads TGTGCCAGCAGCGACTTCAACGGCAAAGGGGGCACTGAAGCTTTCTTT. This codes for CASSDFNGKGGTEAFF. The chain joins TRBV21-1 to TRBJ1-1; no check of the table's D call, TRBD1, against the DNA was made. TRBV21-1 constitutes a pseudogene. There are 16 residues in the CDR3.

This clonotype was picked up a small number of times. The chain couples TRBV20-1 to TRBJ2-3; no reliable D call. This CDR3 contains 11 residues. Germline V gene sequence: CDR1 DFQATT, CDR2 SNEGSKA (reference sequence). Trimming shortened V by 2 bases and J by 6 bases, and 6 bases separated the two germline ends. The CDR3 nucleotides read TGCAGTGCTAGACGTTCGGATACGCAGTATTTT. This gives the protein CSARRSDTQYF.

This clonotype was counted a few times. V usage is TRBV6-5 and J usage is TRBJ1-5, with a weak D call TRBD1 (6 bases). CDR1 MNHEY and CDR2 SVGAGI come from the germline V gene. The CDR3 sequence is 16 residues long. Trimming took off 6 bases at V and 0 bases at J, with 15 bases between the two ends. The CDR3 loop is CASSPRGAYSNQPQHF. The CDR3 DNA follows: TGTGCCAGCAGCCCGAGGGGGGCCTATAGCAATCAGCCCCAGCATTTT.

This clonotype has at least ten counts. The chain employs TRBV5-8 and TRBJ2-1; TRBD2 aligns across 13 bases. V shed 4 bases, J shed 6 bases, and the junction held 7 bases outside the gene matches. The length of the CDR3 is 16 residues. Per the germline V gene, CDR1 is SGHTS and CDR2 is YDEGEE. Here the CDR3 DNA reads TGTGCCAGCAGCCTGAGGGGACTAGCGGGAACCAATGAGCAGTTCTTC. Amino acids: CASSLRGLAGTNEQFF. The full variable domain, completed using reference TRBV5-8 and TRBJ2-1, is EAGVTQSPTHLIKTRGQQATLRCSPISGHTSVYWYQQALGLGLQFLLWYDEGEERNRGNFPPRFSGRQFPNYSSELNVNALELEDSALYLCASSLRGLAGTNEQFFGPGTRLTVL.

The genes are TRBV7-9 and TRBJ2-1; 11 bases map to TRBD2. CDR1 is SEHNR, CDR2 FQNEAQ, per germline (reference sequence). V lost 7 bases and J lost 0; bases outside the gene matches: 5. The CDR3 is 16 amino acids. CDR3 sequence (DNA): TGTGCCAGCACCCGACTAGCGGGAAGCTCCTACAATGAGCAGTTCTTC. Protein: CASTRLAGSSYNEQFF.